This T cell receptor (beta chain) was sequenced during a study of a mutant IDH1 vaccine in newly diagnosed glioma (dated by TCRdb to about 2021). General notes on the study: Eight vaccinations were administered to patients in weeks 1, 3, 5, 7, 11, 15, 19 and 23, corresponding to visits V03 through V10. Vaccination began 4-6 weeks after radiotherapy alone, or alongside temozolomide cycles in the chemotherapy-containing groups. Of the 25 to 40 treated patients, approximately 62% were male and about 40% were female, and the mean age was 40.4 years. Before enrollment, most patients had been given radiochemotherapy with temozolomide as standard therapy, while the rest had received either radiotherapy alone or temozolomide alone. Peripheral blood samples were drawn at six visits, namely V03 (baseline), V05, V07, V10, V12 and V13. Longitudinal TCRB deep sequencing was performed for some 25 treated patients wherever samples were available for exploratory analyses. The study at large found these results: The authors stated that sample limitations prevented analyses of patient blood samples from being reproduced. Immune responses induced by the vaccine were seen in 93.3% of patients across multiple MHC alleles. Availability determined which PBMC samples were chosen for TCRB deep sequencing. Changes in the top peripheral T cell clonotypes picked up by TCRB sequencing did not appear to be linked to pseudoprogression.

Per the publication, the time point label means: week 5, during vaccination. Each vaccine dose was 300 ug of a 20-mer mutant IDH1 peptide in Montanide, given subcutaneously with topical imiquimod. All donors had newly diagnosed IDH1-mutant astrocytomas of WHO grade 3 or 4 that showed loss of nuclear ATRX. The samples were drawn from NOA16, a multicentre, single-arm, open-label phase I trial in Germany that tested a mutant IDH1 peptide vaccine in humans for the first time. Genomic DNA for TCRB sequencing was extracted from EDTA blood using the DNeasy Blood and Tissue Kit. A remark on this clone: Its binding antigen is unknown. No quality values exist for individual bases; no much larger clone is one base distant.

The CDR3 spans 13 residues, from the cysteine through the phenylalanine. Of all the DNA, just the CDR3 is kept, 39 bases in frame from base 1. The CDR1 and CDR2 encoded by the germline V gene are SQVTM and ANQGSEA. V is pruned by 8 bases and J by 3 bases, leaving 9 bases of the junction without a gene match. Libraries were built with the immunoSEQ multiplex PCR assay. Rearranged TCR beta chain sequences were amplified with the hsTCRB Kit following the manufacturer's protocol. Sequencing of TCRB libraries was carried out on an Illumina MiSeq. The published analysis was carried out like this. The proprietary platform of the kit vendor was used for demultiplexing, trimming and gene mapping. TCRdb limited this immuneACCESS table to in-frame rearrangements with V and J called. A share of clones is missing; checked studies link under half to unresolved V genes, and the rest is unexplained. That table gives V, J and clone size, and the DNA gave D and trimming. The sample table contains 30,000 to 35,000 clones; only one count was recorded for roughly 80% of them. In total, the top ten clones hold approximately 22% of the sample.

Sequences were derived from PBMCs, sampled from a glioma patient whose treatment included an IDH1 peptide vaccine. This clonotype originated in a man aged 30 to 39 with glioma. This receptor chain uses TRBV29-1 and TRBJ1-1; 7 central nucleotides agree with TRBD1. CDR3 reads: CSFRTGGDTEAFF. The DNA is TGCAGCTTCCGGACAGGCGGGGACACTGAAGCTTTCTTT.